This T cell receptor beta chain is from a study of spatial heterogeneity in lung cancer (dated by TCRdb to the late 2010s). For context, the study as a whole: Beta-chain transcripts were consistently detected in greater numbers than alpha-chain transcripts, which likely reflects a higher abundance of beta-chain transcripts. In tumor regions, TCR transcript counts showed a strong correlation with a T cell transcriptional module score derived from matched bulk RNA-seq. The study quantitatively compared TCR alpha and beta repertoires across multiple tumor regions, matched nontumor lung and blood in non-small cell lung cancer. The study linked features of the TCR repertoire to counts of nonsynonymous mutations, which were determined by whole-exome sequencing of tumor tissue. In the raw uncorrected reads, each unique combination of TCR and UMI appeared more than ten times on average. At surgery, both alpha and beta chains were TCR-sequenced in 220 tumor regions, about 64 matched nontumor lung samples and a few dozen PBMC samples. Overall results and qualifications from the work: Additional single-cell paired TCR alpha and beta sequencing was considered necessary to confirm, at a functional level, the hypothesis that regional TCRs recognize regional mutations. Counts of ubiquitous and regional expanded TCRs were found to correlate with counts of ubiquitous and regional nonsynonymous mutations, respectively. The tumor nonsynonymous mutation count correlated with the number of expanded intratumoral alpha and beta TCRs. TCR-seq coverage of tumor T cells was estimated at only approximately 7% for alpha chains and approximately 12% for beta chains.

This clonotype was picked up many times. Its antigen remains undetermined. Nothing much larger sits one base from this clone, and base qualities are not available. This specimen's time point label, per the study, means: sample taken at primary tumor resection. Samples were obtained from 65 to 90 patients with early-stage, untreated non-small cell lung cancer from the lung TRACERx cohort. TCR sequencing used whole RNA extracted from tumor and nontumor lung tissue, or from cryopreserved PBMC samples, without cell sorting. A patient was chosen for TCR sequencing only when enough RNA was available from at least two tumor regions. Before being selected, tumor and adjacent nontumor lung specimens were reviewed by a lung pathologist. The CDR3, from cysteine to phenylalanine, totals 14 residues. The sequence is cut down to CDR3 DNA, 42 bases in frame from base 1. Deletion took 5 bases off V and 4 bases off J, with a span of 12 bases between the germline ends.

Libraries were prepared through 5' RACE. The sequencer listed for this sample is NextSeq 500. In the TCR library protocol, a unique molecular identifier was attached to each TCR cDNA molecule so that PCR and sequencing errors could be corrected. The original methods were these. Decombinator tools were used for TCR identification, UMI-based error correction and CDR3 extraction. TCRs above a frequency of 2 per 1,000, corresponding to the top 1% of the tumor frequency distribution, were defined as expanded. Expanded tumor TCRs were classed as regional if statistically deemed absent (corrected P<0.05) from at least one tumor region, otherwise ubiquitous. Each repertoire was subsampled 100 times to 5,000 TCRs, after which Renyi diversity was computed with the R vegan package. To build CDR3 similarity networks, amino acid triplet string-kernel similarity was used, and CDR3s were connected when their pairwise similarity was above 0.82. TCRdb itself trimmed the public reads at Q25 with fastp, ran MiXCR and retained productive beta chains. Records with the same CDR3 protein are collapsed into one entry carrying the most frequent genes and DNA. The V and J calls come from TCRdb's annotation, not from the publication. This sample lists around 100,000 distinct CDR3 sequences; about 4.6% were detected once. Jointly, the top ten make up 21% of the sample.

This receptor chain uses TRBV12-3 or TRBV12-4 and TRBJ1-5; no D gene can be assigned with confidence. This receptor was identified in a male donor with early-stage non-small cell lung cancer. The material sequenced was lung tumor tissue, taken at surgery. The DNA sequence reads TGTGCCAGCAGTCCTCGGGCCCTAAATCAGCCCCAGCATTTT. The resulting protein is CASSPRALNQPQHF.